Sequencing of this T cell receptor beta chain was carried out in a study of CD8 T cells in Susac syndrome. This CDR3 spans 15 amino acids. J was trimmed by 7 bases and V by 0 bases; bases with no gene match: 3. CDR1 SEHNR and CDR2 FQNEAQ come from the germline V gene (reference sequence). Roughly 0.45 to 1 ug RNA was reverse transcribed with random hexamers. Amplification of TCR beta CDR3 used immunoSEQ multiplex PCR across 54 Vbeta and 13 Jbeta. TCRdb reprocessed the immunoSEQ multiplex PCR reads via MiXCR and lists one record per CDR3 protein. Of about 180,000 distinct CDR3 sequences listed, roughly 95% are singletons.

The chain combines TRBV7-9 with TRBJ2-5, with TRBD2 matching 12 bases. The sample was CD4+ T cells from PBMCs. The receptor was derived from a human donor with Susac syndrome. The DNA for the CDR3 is TGTGCCAGCAGCTTAGCGACTAGCGGGGGCCGGACCCAGTACTTC. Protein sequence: CASSLATSGGRTQYF.